Shown below are 25 T cell receptor beta chains from a single sample sequenced in a study of blood T cell repertoires in COVID-19 (dated by TCRdb to the early 2020s). The library was produced with the immunoSEQ multiplex PCR assay. This immuneACCESS table, as held by TCRdb, lists in-frame sequences with V and J called but not all clones. Of the missing ones, under half trace to an unresolved V gene in checked studies; the others have no known cause. In this sample the table shows over 60,000 clones, roughly nine tenths of which occur a single time. Approximately 10% of the sample goes to the ten largest clones. The sequenced sample consisted of peripheral blood. These receptors all stem from a man aged 80 or over with acute or convalescent COVID-19.

The chain uses TRBV5-1 and TRBJ2-7; TRBD1 aligns across 10 bases. Germline trimming cut 5 bases from V and 3 bases from J; bases unmatched to any gene: 5. This CDR3 contains 14 residues. Germline V CDR1 and CDR2: SGHRS, YFSETQ. CDR3 loop: CASSSGQGNYEQYF. The CDR3, as DNA: TGCGCCAGCAGTTCGGGACAGGGGAACTACGAGCAGTACTTC.

The V gene is TRBV19, the J gene TRBJ2-7; no reliable D call. CDR3 length equals 14 residues. CDR1 is LNHDA and CDR2 is SQIVND in the germline V gene (reference sequence). The V and J ends lost 5 bases and 3 bases respectively, with 14 bases between them. This CDR3 reads CASSDPGGDYEQYF. CDR3 DNA sequence: TGTGCCAGTAGTGATCCGGGTGGTGACTACGAGCAGTACTTC. The full variable domain, with the rest looked up from reference TRBV19 and TRBJ2-7, is DGGITQSPKYLFRKEGQNVTLSCEQNLNHDAMYWYRQDPGQGLRLIYYSQIVNDFQKGDIAEGYSVSREKKESFPLTVTSAQKNPTAFYLCASSDPGGDYEQYFGPGTRLTVT.

The chain uses TRBV3-1 (or the pseudogene TRBV3-2) and TRBJ1-2, with 9 positions matching TRBD1. Germline V CDR1 and CDR2: LGHDT, YNNKEL (reference sequence). This CDR3 region has 15 residues. V gave up 5 bases and J gave up 6 bases; unmatched junction bases: 10. The CDR3 DNA is TGTGCCAGCAGCGCCACCGGGACAGGGACCCATGGCTACACCTTC. Protein product: CASSATGTGTHGYTF.

The chain has TRBV5-1 and TRBJ2-1; 12 bases are a match to TRBD2. V trimming: 3 bases; J trimming: 0 bases; junction bases outside the gene matches: 7. Germline V CDR1 and CDR2: SGHRS, YFSETQ. This CDR3 comprises 18 residues. The CDR3 region is CASSSEGLAGYSYNEQFF. As DNA, the CDR3 is TGCGCCAGCAGCTCGGAGGGACTAGCGGGTTACTCCTACAATGAGCAGTTCTTC.

This chain connects TRBV9 to TRBJ1-2; 10 bases are a match to TRBD1. The germline V gene has CDR1 SGDLS and CDR2 YYNGEE. The J segment lost 14 bases and the V segment lost 4 bases, leaving 8 bases of the junction unmatched. The CDR3 runs to 12 residues. This CDR3 is CASSSGTGDVTF. Here the CDR3 DNA reads TGTGCCAGCAGCTCTGGGACAGGGGATGTGACCTTC.

V and J are TRBV5-1 and TRBJ2-5; 8 bases map to TRBD1. The CDR3 extends over 15 amino acids. Germline V lookup: CDR1 SGHRS, CDR2 YFSETQ. Trimming at V came to 0 bases and at J to 4 bases, leaving 5 bases not matched to a gene. CDR3 residues: CASSLGTGPGETQYF. The CDR3 DNA sequence: TGCGCCAGCAGCTTGGGGACAGGGCCTGGAGAGACCCAGTACTTC.

The CDR3 reads CASSLEAGVNTEAFF. CDR3 DNA: TGCGCCAGCAGCTTGGAGGCAGGGGTGAACACTGAAGCTTTCTTT. This sequence joins TRBV5-1 and TRBJ1-1; D may be TRBD1 (6 bases). V dropped 0 bases and J dropped 0 bases, with 9 bases sitting between them. This CDR3 is built from 15 residues. The germline V gene has CDR1 SGHRS and CDR2 YFSETQ.

The V call is TRBV19, the J call TRBJ2-4; no definite D call. The length of the CDR3 is 13 residues. Germline lookup yields CDR1 LNHDA and CDR2 SQIVND (reference sequence). V was clipped by 4 bases and J by 6 bases, with 10 bases between them. CDR3: CASSTTSRNIQYF. CDR3 DNA sequence: TGTGCCAGTAGTACAACTTCGAGAAACATTCAGTACTTC. The full variable domain, in which reference TRBV19 and TRBJ2-4 provide the parts outside the CDR3, is DGGITQSPKYLFRKEGQNVTLSCEQNLNHDAMYWYRQDPGQGLRLIYYSQIVNDFQKGDIAEGYSVSREKKESFPLTVTSAQKNPTAFYLCASSTTSRNIQYFGAGTRLSVL.

This sequence joins TRBV2 and TRBJ1-1, with D unclear. Per the germline V gene, CDR1 is SNHLY and CDR2 is FYNNEI. V was trimmed by 4 bases and J by 2 bases, leaving 11 bases between them. The CDR3 is 14 residues long. The CDR3 spells CASSVQEKNTEAFF. The CDR3 DNA is TGTGCCAGCAGTGTTCAGGAAAAAAACACTGAAGCTTTCTTT.

The chain couples TRBV19 to TRBJ1-2; 7 nucleotides align to TRBD1. CDR1 and CDR2 (germline): LNHDA, SQIVND (reference sequence). V gave up 7 bases and J gave up 4 bases; unmatched junction bases: 9. This CDR3 comprises 14 residues. The CDR3 DNA is TGTGCCAGTAATCAACAGGGGTCCGGCTATGGCTACACCTTC. It yields the protein CASNQQGSGYGYTF.

V and J are TRBV5-4 and TRBJ2-5; 16 bases fit TRBD2. Germline loops: CDR1 SGHNT, CDR2 YYREEE (reference sequence). The CDR3 sequence is 16 residues long. V lost 4 bases and J lost 3; bases outside the gene matches: 3. The CDR3 sequence: CASSPGTSGGEETQYF. The CDR3 region has the DNA TGTGCCAGCAGCCCCGGGACTAGCGGGGGGGAAGAGACCCAGTACTTC.

The chain carries TRBV10-3 and TRBJ2-3, with a possible D match to TRBD1 (5 bases). Germline loops: CDR1 ENHRY, CDR2 SYGVKD. V was clipped by 7 bases and J by 4 bases, with 12 bases between them. The CDR3 has 13 residues. CDR3 region: CAITRQLADTQYF. The CDR3 DNA reads TGTGCCATCACCAGACAGTTAGCAGATACGCAGTATTTT.

This clone was observed once. For the CDR3, the DNA is TGTGCCATCAATCAGGGGGACACTGAAGCTTTCTTT. Its translation is CAINQGDTEAFF. This rearrangement joins TRBV10-3 to TRBJ1-1; 7 bases line up with TRBD1. CDR1 is ENHRY, CDR2 SYGVKD, per germline. This CDR3 has 12 amino acids. J lost 3 bases, V lost 7 bases, and 2 bases had no gene match.

V usage is TRBV5-1 and J usage is TRBJ1-1; TRBD1 might be the D (6 bases). Trimming removed 4 bases from V and 5 bases from J, with 9 bases in between. Germline CDR1 and CDR2: SGHRS and YFSETQ. CDR3 length equals 12 residues. The CDR3 region is CASSPQGTEAFF. CDR3 in DNA: TGCGCCAGCAGCCCACAGGGTACTGAAGCTTTCTTT.

The gene calls are TRBV5-1 and TRBJ1-6, with D perhaps matching TRBD1 (6 bases). Germline values: CDR1 SGHRS, CDR2 YFSETQ. V lost 0 bases and J lost 7, with 14 bases in between. The CDR3 covers 16 residues. The CDR3 sequence is CASSLALRGGNSPLHF. In DNA form, the CDR3 reads TGCGCCAGCAGCTTGGCTCTCAGGGGAGGGAATTCACCCCTCCACTTT.

This clone was found a few times. The chain recombines TRBV6-5 with TRBJ1-2; TRBD1 might be the D (6 bases). This CDR3 is 14 amino acids long. Trimming shortened V by 3 bases and J by 3 bases, and 11 bases separated the two germline ends. CDR1 MNHEY and CDR2 SVGAGI come from the germline V gene. In nucleotides, the CDR3 is TGTGCCAGCAGTTATTGGACAGAAGACTATGGCTACACCTTC. It codes for CASSYWTEDYGYTF.

This clone has only one observation. Written as DNA, the CDR3 is TGTGCCAGCGGGGGGACAGGGGTACCTGAAGCTTTCTTT. Its protein is CASGGTGVPEAFF. The chain carries TRBV2 and TRBJ1-1, with 10 bases matching TRBD1. After removal of 8 bases from V and 6 bases from J, the junction contained 6 bases not matched to a gene. The CDR3 sequence is 13 residues long. Germline CDR1 reads SNHLY; CDR2 reads FYNNEI.

The rearrangement uses TRBV3-1 (or the pseudogene TRBV3-2) and TRBJ2-1; 11 positions agree with TRBD1. Trimming cost V 3 bases and J 7 bases; bases outside gene matches: 5. The germline gives CDR1 LGHDT, CDR2 YNNKEL (reference sequence). This CDR3 comprises 15 residues. The CDR3 sequence: CASSQWTGGGNEQFF. CDR3 coding DNA: TGTGCCAGCAGCCAGTGGACAGGGGGCGGGAATGAGCAGTTCTTC.

This chain connects TRBV4-2 to TRBJ1-2; TRBD1 might be the D (5 bases). The CDR3 totals 16 residues. Trimming left V 0 bases short and J 7 bases short, with 18 bases between. Germline-derived CDR1 and CDR2 are LGHNA and YNFKEQ. CDR3 DNA sequence: TGTGCCAGCAGCCAAGATCCAGGGTATCTTCTCGGTGGCTACACCTTC. The encoded protein is CASSQDPGYLLGGYTF.

The V and J genes are TRBV7-3 and TRBJ1-2; 7 nucleotides line up with TRBD1. Germline CDR1 is SGHTA and CDR2 is FQGTGA. V was clipped by 2 bases and J by 6 bases; unmatched bases: 3. The CDR3 is 13 residues long. CDR3 loop: CASSLDREHGYTF. The CDR3 DNA reads as TGTGCCAGCAGCTTAGACAGGGAGCATGGCTACACCTTC.

J is TRBJ2-3 and V is TRBV30, with unresolved D. Trimming left V 2 bases short and J 1 base short, with 10 bases between. The germline V gene encodes CDR1 GTSNPN and CDR2 SVGIG (reference sequence). The CDR3 covers 14 residues. CDR3 sequence: CAWSLVQGTDTQYF. CDR3 coding DNA: TGTGCCTGGAGTCTTGTGCAGGGCACAGATACGCAGTATTTT.

The chain recombines TRBV6-2 or TRBV6-3 with TRBJ1-1; TRBD1 matches 7 bases. CDR3 length: 17 amino acids. CDR1 MNHEY and CDR2 SVGEGT come from the germline V gene. With V trimmed by 6 bases and J by 0 bases, 13 bases remained unmatched. The CDR3 spells CASSLTPGQIMNTEAFF. CDR3 in DNA: TGTGCCAGCAGCCTCACGCCGGGACAGATCATGAACACTGAAGCTTTCTTT.

The rearrangement links TRBV10-3 to TRBJ2-3, with TRBD2 matching over 9 bases. J was trimmed by 5 bases and V by 10 bases; bases with no gene match: 7. Germline assignment: CDR1 ENHRY and CDR2 SYGVKD. The CDR3 runs to 13 residues. The CDR3 DNA reads TGTGCCACCGTAGCGGGAGAGAAAGATACGCAGTATTTT. Translating it yields CATVAGEKDTQYF.

This clone was seen only a few times. V gene TRBV5-1 combines with J gene TRBJ2-6, with D uncertain. V was shortened by 0 bases and J by 0 bases, with 4 bases between the two germline ends. Germline lookup yields CDR1 SGHRS and CDR2 YFSETQ. This CDR3 has 15 amino acids. The CDR3 nucleotides read TGCGCCAGCAGCTTGGTACTCTCTGGGGCCAACGTCCTGACTTTC. Translating gives CASSLVLSGANVLTF. Full variable domain (outside the CDR3, taken from reference TRBV5-1 and TRBJ2-6): KAGVTQTPRYLIKTRGQQVTLSCSPISGHRSVSWYQQTPGQGLQFLFEYFSETQRNKGNFPGRFSGRQFSNSRSEMNVSTLELGDSALYLCASSLVLSGANVLTFGAGSRLTVL.

The genes are TRBV5-1 and TRBJ2-7; the D gene is possibly TRBD2 (6 bases). CDR3 length equals 14 residues. V lost 8 bases and J lost 5, with 20 bases in between. CDR1 is SGHRS, CDR2 YFSETQ, per germline. CDR3 nucleotide sequence: TGCGCCAGTAAGAGGAGCGGGTTTCTCCACGAGCAGTACTTC. Translation: CASKRSGFLHEQYF. The whole variable domain, filled in from reference TRBV5-1 and TRBJ2-7, reads KAGVTQTPRYLIKTRGQQVTLSCSPISGHRSVSWYQQTPGQGLQFLFEYFSETQRNKGNFPGRFSGRQFSNSRSEMNVSTLELGDSALYLCASKRSGFLHEQYFGPGTRLTVT.